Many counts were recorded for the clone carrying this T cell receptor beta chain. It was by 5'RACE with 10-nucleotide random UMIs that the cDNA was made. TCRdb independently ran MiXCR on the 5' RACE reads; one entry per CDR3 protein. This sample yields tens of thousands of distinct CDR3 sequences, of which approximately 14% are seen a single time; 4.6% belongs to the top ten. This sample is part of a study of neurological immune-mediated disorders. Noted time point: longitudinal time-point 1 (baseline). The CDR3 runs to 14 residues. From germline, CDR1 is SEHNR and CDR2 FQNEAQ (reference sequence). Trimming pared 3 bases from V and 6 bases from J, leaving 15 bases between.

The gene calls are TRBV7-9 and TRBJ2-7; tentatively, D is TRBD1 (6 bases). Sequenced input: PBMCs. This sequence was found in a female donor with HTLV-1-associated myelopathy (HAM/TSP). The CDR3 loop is CASSLGQGTGEQYF. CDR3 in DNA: TGTGCCAGCAGCTTGGGGCAGGGGACGGGCGAGCAGTACTTC.